The 4 T cell receptor beta chains reported below all come from one sample, sequenced in a study of T-cell memory formation after mild COVID-19. Via MiXCR, TCRdb re-called the 5' RACE reads, giving one row per CDR3 protein. The sample consists of about 350,000 distinct CDR3 sequences, about an eighth of them appearing once. What was sequenced was PBMCs or a T cell subset sorted from them (not recorded which). The receptor source for this set is a young man who had mild COVID-19 (a few samples of this study predate the infection). Cell type and time point are not known.

In its sample, this clonotype was seen many times. The chain combines TRBV5-5 with TRBJ2-2, with D unclear. The CDR3 is made up of 12 amino acids. The germline V and J ends were trimmed by 0 bases and 7 bases, with 4 bases remaining between them. CDR1 is SGHKS, CDR2 YYEKEE, per germline (reference sequence). As DNA, the CDR3 is TGTGCCAGCAGCTTGGAGGGCGGGGAGCTGTTTTTT. It yields the protein CASSLEGGELFF.

This chain connects TRBV2 to TRBJ1-2, with D uncertain. The V gene's germline CDR1 is SNHLY and CDR2 FYNNEI. Trimming took 4 bases from V and 4 from J, leaving 7 bases between them. CDR3 length equals 12 residues. The CDR3 here is CASSVLAYGYTF. CDR3 DNA sequence: TGTGCCAGCAGTGTTTTGGCCTATGGCTACACCTTC.

The chain recombines TRBV4-2 with TRBJ2-3; TRBD2 matches at 8 bases. V lost 4 bases and J lost 5; bases outside the gene matches: 8. Per the germline V gene, CDR1 is LGHNA and CDR2 is YNFKEQ. The CDR3 is made up of 15 amino acids. The CDR3 bases are TGTGCCAGCAGCCTAGCGGGGAGGGATGAAGATACGCAGTATTTT. Its protein is CASSLAGRDEDTQYF.

As for this clonotype: A much larger clone lies a single base off, so this may be a read error. The rearrangement uses TRBV5-1 and TRBJ1-2; D remains unclear. The CDR3 spans 9 residues. Trimming took off 8 bases at V and 13 bases at J, with 12 bases between the two ends. Germline V CDR1 and CDR2: SGHRS, YFSETQ. The CDR3 sequence: CARSMISTF. DNA for the CDR3: TGCGCCAGAAGCATGATCAGCACCTTC.